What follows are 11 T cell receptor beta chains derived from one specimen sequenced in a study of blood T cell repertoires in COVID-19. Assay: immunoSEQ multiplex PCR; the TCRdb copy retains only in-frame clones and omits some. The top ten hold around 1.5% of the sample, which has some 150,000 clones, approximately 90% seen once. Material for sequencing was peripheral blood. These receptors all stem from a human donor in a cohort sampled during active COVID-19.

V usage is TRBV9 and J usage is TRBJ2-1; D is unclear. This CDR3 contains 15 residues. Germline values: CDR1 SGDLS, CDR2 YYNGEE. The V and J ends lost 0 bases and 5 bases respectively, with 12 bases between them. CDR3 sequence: CASSVDGAAHNEQFF. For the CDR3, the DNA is TGTGCCAGCAGCGTAGATGGAGCCGCCCACAATGAGCAGTTCTTC. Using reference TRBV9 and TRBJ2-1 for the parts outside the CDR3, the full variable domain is DSGVTQTPKHLITATGQRVTLRCSPRSGDLSVYWYQQSLDQGLQFLIQYYNGEERAKGNILERFSAQQFPDLHSELNLSSLELGDSALYFCASSVDGAAHNEQFFGPGTRLTVL.

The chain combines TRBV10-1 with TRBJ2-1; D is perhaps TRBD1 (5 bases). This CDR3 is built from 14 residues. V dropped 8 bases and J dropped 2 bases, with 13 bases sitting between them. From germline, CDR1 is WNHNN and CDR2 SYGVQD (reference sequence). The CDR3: CASRAEGAYNEQFF. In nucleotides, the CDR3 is TGCGCCAGCCGCGCGGAAGGGGCCTACAATGAGCAGTTCTTC.

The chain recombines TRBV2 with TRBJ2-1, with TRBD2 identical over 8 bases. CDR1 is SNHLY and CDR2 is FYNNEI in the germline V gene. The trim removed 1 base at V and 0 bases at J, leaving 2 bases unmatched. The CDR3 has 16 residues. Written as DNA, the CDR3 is TGTGCCAGCAGTGAAGGCCTAGCGGGCTCCTACAATGAGCAGTTCTTC. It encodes CASSEGLAGSYNEQFF.

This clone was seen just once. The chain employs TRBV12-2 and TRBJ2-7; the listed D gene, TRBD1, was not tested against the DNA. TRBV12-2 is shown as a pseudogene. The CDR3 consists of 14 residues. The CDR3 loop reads CASRSGTGGEEQYF. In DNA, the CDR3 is TGTGCAAGTCGTTCCGGGACAGGGGGGGAAGAGCAGTACTTC.

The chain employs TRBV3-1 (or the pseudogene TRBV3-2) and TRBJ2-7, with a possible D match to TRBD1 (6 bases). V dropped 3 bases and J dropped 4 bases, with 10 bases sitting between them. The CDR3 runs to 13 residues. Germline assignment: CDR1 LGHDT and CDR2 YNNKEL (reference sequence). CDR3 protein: CASSQFRGYEQYF. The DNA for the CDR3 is TGTGCCAGCAGCCAGTTCAGGGGTTACGAGCAGTACTTC.

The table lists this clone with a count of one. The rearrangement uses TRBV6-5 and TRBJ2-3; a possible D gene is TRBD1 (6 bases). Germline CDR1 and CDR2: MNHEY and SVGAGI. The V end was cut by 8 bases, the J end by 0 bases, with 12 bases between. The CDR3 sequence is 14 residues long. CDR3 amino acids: CASWRTASTDTQYF. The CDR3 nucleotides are TGTGCCAGCTGGAGGACAGCTAGCACAGATACGCAGTATTTT.

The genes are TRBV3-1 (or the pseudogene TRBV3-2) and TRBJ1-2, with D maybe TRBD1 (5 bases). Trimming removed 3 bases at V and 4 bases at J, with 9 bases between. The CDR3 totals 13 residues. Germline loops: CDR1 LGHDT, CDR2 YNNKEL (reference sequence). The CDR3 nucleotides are TGTGCCAGCAGCCACGGGGGAATCTATGGCTACACCTTC. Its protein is CASSHGGIYGYTF.

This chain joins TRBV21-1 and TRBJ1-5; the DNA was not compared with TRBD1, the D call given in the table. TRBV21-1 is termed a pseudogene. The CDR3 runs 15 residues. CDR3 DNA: TGTGCCAGCAGCAGGACGACAGGGGCTCATCAGCCCCAGCATTTT. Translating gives CASSRTTGAHQPQHF.

The CDR3 DNA reads TGCAGCGTAAGGGGGGGCGAAAGTGAAAAACTGTTTTTT. This encodes CSVRGGESEKLFF. The rearrangement uses TRBV29-1 and TRBJ1-4, with a weak D call TRBD1 (6 bases). Germline CDR1 and CDR2: SQVTM and ANQGSEA. The ends were cut back, 6 bases at V and 7 bases at J, with 15 bases in the middle. CDR3 length: 13 amino acids.

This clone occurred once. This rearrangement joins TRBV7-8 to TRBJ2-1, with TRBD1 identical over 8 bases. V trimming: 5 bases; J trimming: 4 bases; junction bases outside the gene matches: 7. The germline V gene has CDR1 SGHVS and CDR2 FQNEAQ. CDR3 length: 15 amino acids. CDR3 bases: TGTGCCAGCAGCCCGGGACAGGCGAAATACAATGAGCAGTTCTTC. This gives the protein CASSPGQAKYNEQFF.

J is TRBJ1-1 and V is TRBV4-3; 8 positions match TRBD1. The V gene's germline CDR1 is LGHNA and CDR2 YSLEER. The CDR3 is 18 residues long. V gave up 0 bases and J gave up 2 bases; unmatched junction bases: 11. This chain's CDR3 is CASSQDTRGRLINTEAFF. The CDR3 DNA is TGCGCCAGCAGCCAAGATACCAGGGGGCGGCTAATCAACACTGAAGCTTTCTTT.